This TCR beta chain was obtained from a study of cytomegalovirus exposure and HLA in healthy donors (TCRdb year 2017). Study-wide context: According to an earlier analysis of around 600 of the donors, about 179 million T cells yielded over 90 million unique TCR beta sequences and approximately 280 Gb of sequence data. About 330 gigabases of sequencing data and roughly 80 million unique TCR sequences made up an early release that covered several hundred HLA-typed donors. Of the 350 to 450 genotyped donors, 81% were placed in the genetic ancestry cluster associated with self-reported Caucasian donors. The study aimed to test whether cataloging public T cell receptors could reveal signatures of past pathogen exposure. The study used immunosequencing to profile the T cell repertoires of more than 650 subjects and linked those repertoires to cytomegalovirus serostatus. Along with the approximately 670-subject first cohort, a separate validation cohort of around 110 different subjects was used. The study combined high-throughput TCR immunosequencing, statistical association of individual TCRs with disease status, and machine learning to predict cytomegalovirus infection status. A later analysis re-examined previously published TCR beta repertoires from roughly 650 donors and added high-resolution HLA genotyping to investigate patterns of TCR occurrence. Rather than drawing on any new phenotypic data, the later analysis identified candidate immune exposures from TCR beta sequences and the way those sequences occurred across donors. In an earlier analysis of roughly 580 of the donors, high-throughput TCR beta sequencing was used to judge whether each TCR beta V gene segment behaved as functional or pseudogenic. Donor age, sex, ethnicity and CMV serostatus were compiled together with the repertoire data. A later genetic analysis used genome-wide SNP genotypes for 398 of the 666 donors, treating that subset as a discovery cohort. Every discovery cohort repertoire had been produced on one sequencing platform. Both class I and class II loci were covered by HLA typing, at four-digit resolution. Typing coverage varied by locus: roughly 629-630 donors for A, B, C, DRB1 and DQB1; roughly 520 for DQA1; nearly 610 for DPA1; approximately 470 for DPB1. Four to six DR-DQ haplotypes were handled as single units for association and clustering, since linkage in the cohort was strong. Among almost 400 genotyped donors of the cohort, an average of around 240,000 unique TCR beta nucleotide sequences were sequenced per donor, about a sixth of them non-productive. Study-level results and caveats: Correlated functional status among segregating V segments might reflect linkage disequilibrium, but an unknown experimental factor could not be ruled out. A further reported finding was that TCR beta sequences accurately predicted the HLA-A and HLA-B alleles for most subjects in the first cohort. The 87-base-pair reads could not distinguish some IMGT-functional V segments, including TRBV6-2 and TRBV6-3, so those segments were excluded. The study gave a list of around 170 TCR beta chains associated with cytomegalovirus. Compared with the roughly 720-donor mean, donors in an Asian-associated ancestry cluster had fewer N-insertions in productive TCRs, according to a later genetic analysis. A later analysis associated approximately 17,000 TCR beta sequences with specific HLA alleles at a false discovery rate of 0.05. When HLA alleles, especially DR and DQ, strongly co-occurred, TCR associations were difficult to assign to individual alleles. In vitro tests confirmed that a few of the cytomegalovirus-associated TCR beta chains recognize cytomegalovirus antigens. V-gene and J-gene trimming of TCR beta chains was associated with a missense DCLRE1C variant in a later genetic analysis, and the association was replicated in an independent cohort. A later analysis reported that several top co-occurrence clusters appeared linked to parvovirus B19, influenza, CMV and Epstein-Barr virus. In both the original and validation cohorts, the classifier was reported to diagnose cytomegalovirus status with high specificity and sensitivity. Seventeen rarely observed V segments, including chromosome 9 orphons, were excluded from the earlier analysis of several hundred of the donors because counts were too low. Compared with equally common non-associated chains, HLA-associated TCR beta chains in a later analysis were more clonally expanded and had lower generation probabilities. The presence/absence analyses assumed that sequencing depth was roughly uniform across donors, and that assumption may not be true. Immune exposure information for the cohort was limited to CMV serostatus. According to the authors, the approach could potentially be generalized to other disease states and immunological phenotypes. While some public TCRs were present in many individuals, most TCR sequences turned up only very rarely across donors. HLA typing was unavailable for some donors at each locus, so association tests used only the typed subset. In a later analysis, the rate of TCR association differed among HLA loci, with DRB1 alleles having the most associated TCRs and HLA-C alleles having the fewest. In an earlier analysis of several hundred of the donors, most TCR beta V segments were observed in productive rearrangements about 90% or about 30% of the time, broadly matching IMGT annotations. This cohort had only TCR beta chains sequenced, and the lack of alpha or paired-chain data limited which features could be detected. Most CMV-associated TCR beta chains appeared to be HLA-restricted in a later analysis, and the HLA associations seemed to be driven largely by CMV exposure. A cluster of highly shared sequence variants was judged likely to represent a technical artifact of the sequencing pipeline.

A single count supports this clone. Its recognized antigen is unknown. No much larger clone is present one base from it, and per-base qualities are unavailable. In total, 630 or so healthy bone marrow donors made up the cohort. All cohort members were sampled while nominally healthy, although unrecorded immune exposures were likely present. CMV serostatus was recorded as positive for about 300 and negative for about 50% of the roughly 670 cohort members, whereas no CMV serostatus was recorded for the donor in question. A peripheral blood sample was collected from each donor, and TCR beta sequencing was performed on peripheral blood mononuclear cells. Genomic DNA extraction from the blood cell samples was performed with the Qiagen DNeasy Blood Extraction Kit. The library was built by means of the immunoSEQ multiplex PCR assay. For the multiplex PCR, a mixture combining 60 forward primers for TCR Vbeta segments and 13 reverse primers for TCR Jbeta segments was used. The CDR3 region of rearranged TCR beta genes was amplified from genomic DNA with a multiplex PCR assay. The Illumina HiSeq System was used to sequence the amplified TCR beta libraries as 87-base-pair reads. Under the source paper's analysis protocol: A later analysis tallied roughly 80 million unique TCR beta chains across the 700 or so repertoires, and about 12 million of those chains were shared by two or more donors. To remove PCR and sequencing errors, raw reads were error-corrected and collapsed into unique sequences using a nearest-neighbor algorithm that merged closely related sequences. To assign V, D and J gene segments, CDR3 sequences were aligned to IMGT reference sequences. For a sequence to be retained, at least a six-nucleotide match to both a V gene segment and a J gene segment was required. Rearrangements were classified as productive when the CDR3 lacked stop codons and remained in frame with V and J, and all other rearrangements were classified as non-productive. Following IMGT convention, CDR3 was defined as the stretch from the second conserved V-encoded cysteine up to the conserved J-encoded phenylalanine. The earlier analysis of about 610 of the donors excluded any sequence lacking an unambiguous match to a single V gene segment. In an earlier analysis of 587 of the donors, a V segment was called functional when productive rearrangements were above 56.7%, and segregating when the standard deviation between donors exceeded 5%. A statistical classification framework was developed to diagnose cytomegalovirus status using the catalog of TCR beta chain sequences. V and J gene assignment, in a later analysis, came from comparing TCR nucleotide sequences with IMGT/GENE-DB human TR gene sequences. A later analysis assigned CDR3 sequences and most-parsimonious VDJ recombination scenarios with the TCRdist pipeline. In a later analysis, each TCR beta chain was defined by its CDR3 amino acid sequence together with its V-gene family, and reads without a unique V-gene family were excluded. To address suspected cross-contamination and a sequencing artifact, a later analysis removed over 500 highly shared, low-generation-probability nucleotide sequences. A later analysis calculated a clonal expansion index for each public chain from normalized within-repertoire ranks of inferred template counts. Generation probabilities in a later analysis came from a VDJ recombination model fitted to out-of-frame rearrangements, and those results were checked against IGoR. A later analysis scored TCR-TCR, TCR-HLA and TCR-CMV co-occurrence with hypergeometric tests, applying a repertoire-size bias correction to TCR pairs. A later analysis estimated false discovery rates by permuting HLA or CMV assignments 20 times. A later analysis grouped co-occurring TCRs with DBSCAN, adding TCRdist sequence similarity when clustering within HLA-allele-positive subsets. Repertoires with fewer than 30,000 or more than 120,000 public chains, plus five repertoires with anomalous nucleotide sharing, were excluded from co-occurrence clustering. Sourced from immuneACCESS, this table was stored by TCRdb with only in-frame sequences that have V and J called. A share of the clones is absent; for the studies checked, an unresolved V gene accounts for under half, and the remainder has no known explanation. The D gene and trimming were derived from the DNA, and the V and J assignments and clone size from that table. The sample table holds approximately 140,000 clones, of which roughly 77% were seen once. About 3.7% of the sample comes from the top ten.

From the cysteine through the phenylalanine, the CDR3 covers 14 amino acids. CDR3 DNA is the only sequence kept; it has 42 bases, read in frame from the first base. CDR1 and CDR2 are drawn from the germline V gene: SGHTA, FQGTGA. The junction carries 14 bases between V and J, which are trimmed by 5 bases and 6 bases respectively. The material sequenced was PBMCs. The chain joins TRBV7-3 to TRBJ2-1; TRBD1 is a weak D gene call, 5 bases matching. The TCR sequence derives from a human donor in good health. This receptor has the CDR3 CASSPVGPSNEQFF. The DNA is TGTGCCAGCAGCCCCGTGGGGCCTTCCAATGAGCAGTTCTTC.